A selection of T cell receptor beta chains follows, all from one sample in a study of T cell repertoires in cytomegalovirus infection. One entry per CDR3 protein results from TCRdb running MiXCR on the reads. This sample yields hundreds of thousands of distinct CDR3 sequences, of which 30% to 40% are seen a single time; 18% belongs to the top ten. For these TCRs, the target antigens are not known. The sample here was cultured PBMCs, taken from culture after CMV antigen stimulation. These receptors came from a human donor in good health (CMV status not recorded). Some clones in this sample may be carry-over from other donors' samples. CDR3s include the opening cysteine and the closing phenylalanine or tryptophan. The size of a clone is reported for some rows only, either as once, few or many, or as a class for expanded clones.

cdr3_aa: CASKVDGSYNSPLHF
clone_size: NA
v_call: TRBV2
j_call: TRBJ1-6

cdr3_aa: CASSQGGGARPQHF
clone_size: NA
v_call: TRBV4-1
j_call: TRBJ1-5

cdr3_aa: CASSQDPGGAGNTIYF
clone_size: few
v_call: TRBV4-3
j_call: TRBJ1-3

cdr3_aa: CSASRTGGAGYGYTF
clone_size: once
v_call: TRBV20-1
j_call: TRBJ1-2

cdr3_aa: CSARRTGGSSPLHF
clone_size: NA
v_call: TRBV20-1
j_call: TRBJ1-6

cdr3_aa: CASSLGGPFTDTQYF
clone_size: NA
v_call: TRBV11-2
j_call: TRBJ2-3

cdr3_aa: CASSGPDSGRRRHEQYF
clone_size: NA
v_call: TRBV6-1
j_call: TRBJ2-7

cdr3_aa: CASSPDRITEAFF
clone_size: NA
v_call: TRBV7-9
j_call: TRBJ1-1

cdr3_aa: CASSHPPGSVTSNQPQHF
clone_size: few
v_call: TRBV23-1
j_call: TRBJ1-5

cdr3_aa: CASSLPPWHEQYF
clone_size: NA
v_call: TRBV7-8
j_call: TRBJ2-7

cdr3_aa: CASSFKSMNTEAFF
clone_size: NA
v_call: TRBV2
j_call: TRBJ1-1

cdr3_aa: CASSPGREEAFF
clone_size: once
v_call: TRBV6-1
j_call: TRBJ1-1

cdr3_aa: CATSRDAYTNEKLFF
clone_size: NA
v_call: TRBV15
j_call: TRBJ1-4

cdr3_aa: CASSLGGATDTQYF
clone_size: many
v_call: TRBV7-2
j_call: TRBJ2-3

cdr3_aa: CASSRDRESEKLFF
clone_size: few
v_call: TRBV2
j_call: TRBJ1-4

cdr3_aa: CASSLVSGGDYGYTF
clone_size: many
v_call: TRBV7-2
j_call: TRBJ1-2

cdr3_aa: CASSLAGFGNTIYF
clone_size: NA
v_call: TRBV12-3/TRBV12-4
j_call: TRBJ1-3

cdr3_aa: CASSQDRGTGGRDGYTF
clone_size: NA
v_call: TRBV3-1
j_call: TRBJ1-2

cdr3_aa: CATSRPTTGGVDGYTF
clone_size: NA
v_call: TRBV15
j_call: TRBJ1-2

cdr3_aa: CASSVVTSGRYEQFF
clone_size: NA
v_call: TRBV9
j_call: TRBJ2-1

cdr3_aa: CASRRTGGFYTF
clone_size: NA
v_call: TRBV6-2/TRBV6-3
j_call: TRBJ1-2

cdr3_aa: CATERDTQYF
clone_size: NA
v_call: TRBV6-1
j_call: TRBJ2-3

cdr3_aa: CAPDRVDLYF
clone_size: NA
v_call: TRBV27
j_call: TRBJ2-5

cdr3_aa: CASSYSNDEQYF
clone_size: NA
v_call: TRBV6-6
j_call: TRBJ2-7

cdr3_aa: CATSRSGSLFYEQYF
clone_size: NA
v_call: TRBV15
j_call: TRBJ2-7

cdr3_aa: CASSEYSEGGFYDEAFF
clone_size: NA
v_call: TRBV25-1
j_call: TRBJ1-1

cdr3_aa: CASRGTGTYEQYF
clone_size: few
v_call: TRBV19
j_call: TRBJ2-7

cdr3_aa: CASSRTSGDLNEQFF
clone_size: few
v_call: TRBV18
j_call: TRBJ2-1